The rows below give T cell receptor beta chains drawn from one sample of a study of blood T cell repertoires in COVID-19. TCRdb's table, derived via immunoSEQ multiplex PCR, lists solely in-frame clones and lacks some. In the table there are more than 250,000 clones, approximately 87% of which are singletons. Sequences were obtained from peripheral blood. The receptors stem from a man in his sixties who had recovered from COVID-19. CDR3s include the opening cysteine and the closing phenylalanine or tryptophan. A D gene is named only where the DNA matches it firmly. Size tells how often a clone was seen (once, few, many) or the class of an expanded clone, and some rows leave it out.

>TRBV25-1|TRBJ2-5|once|-
TGTGCCAGCAGTGAACTCCCGGGATCCAAAGAGACCCAGTACTTC
CASSELPGSKETQYF
>TRBV28|TRBJ2-1|-|-
TGTGCCAGCAGTTTGTTTGTACAGACGAATGAGCAGTTCTTC
CASSLFVQTNEQFF
>TRBV28|TRBJ1-4|-|-
TGTGCCAGCAGCTATCAGCGACATCTGGGGGGTGAAAAACTGTTTTTT
CASSYQRHLGGEKLFF
>TRBV9|TRBJ1-2|-|TRBD1
TGTGCCAGCAGCAGTACAGGGGATAGCTATGGCTACACCTTC
CASSSTGDSYGYTF
>TRBV20-1|TRBJ2-5|-|-
TGCAGTGCTAGTGCCCCTAACCCGGACTTAAAAGAGACCCAGTACTTC
CSASAPNPDLKETQYF
>TRBV19|TRBJ2-7|-|TRBD1
TGTGCCAGTAGTATACAGGGGACAGGGACCCATGAGCAGTACTTC
CASSIQGTGTHEQYF
>TRBV29-1|TRBJ2-7|-|-
TGCAGCGTCGGACAACCCCTATCGGGCGAGCAGTACTTC
CSVGQPLSGEQYF
>TRBV19|TRBJ2-1|-|-
TGTGCCAGTAGTATGGTTGGCGGAATCTACAATGAGCAGTTCTTC
CASSMVGGIYNEQFF
>TRBV7-8|TRBJ1-3|-|-
TGTGCCAGCAGCTTAGTCGGCAGCGAAAGAAACACCATATATTTT
CASSLVGSERNTIYF
>TRBV30|TRBJ2-1|-|TRBD2
TGTGCCTGGAGCAAGACTAGCGGGTATTACAATGAGCAGTTCTTC
CAWSKTSGYYNEQFF
>TRBV9|TRBJ2-2|once|-
TGTGCCAGCAGCGTTTTGGGAGATAACACCGGGGAGCTGTTTTTT
CASSVLGDNTGELFF
>TRBV11-2|TRBJ2-5|many|TRBD1
TGTGCCAGCAGCCCCCAGTTCGGGACAGCTCAAGAGACCCAGTACTTC
CASSPQFGTAQETQYF
>TRBV18|TRBJ1-2|-|TRBD1
TGTGCCAGCTCACGAACCGGGACAGTTATGAACAACTATGGCTACACCTTC
CASSRTGTVMNNYGYTF
>TRBV5-1|TRBJ1-2|-|TRBD1
TGCGCCAGCAGCTTGCTCCTGACAGGGGGTGGCTACACCTTC
CASSLLLTGGGYTF
>TRBV18|TRBJ1-5|-|-
TGTGCCAGCTCAGTTGACAGGAGGCGTCAGCCCCAGCATTTT
CASSVDRRRQPQHF
>TRBV24-1|TRBJ2-7|few|TRBD1
TGTGCCACCAGTGATGGACAGGGGTACATGAGCGAGCAGTACTTC
CATSDGQGYMSEQYF
>TRBV5-1|TRBJ2-5|-|TRBD2
TGCGCCAGCCGCCCCGGGGGGGTAGTCCCCGTAGTCCAAGAGACCCAGTACTTC
CASRPGGVVPVVQETQYF
>TRBV4-1|TRBJ2-5|-|TRBD2
TGCGCCAGCAGCCAAAAAACCCACAGACTAGCGGGAACAGAGACCCAGTACTTC
CASSQKTHRLAGTETQYF
>TRBV19|TRBJ2-3|-|TRBD1
TGTGCCAGTAGTACGCCCGGAGTGGGGACAGGTAAAGATACGCAGTATTTT
CASSTPGVGTGKDTQYF
>TRBV10-3|TRBJ2-3|-|TRBD2
TGTGCCATCAGTGTCCTAGCGGGGGGGCCGGATACGCAGTATTTT
CAISVLAGGPDTQYF
>TRBV2|TRBJ1-1|-|-
TGTGCCAGCAGTGCAGGCGCCCTAATGAACACTGAAGCTTTCTTT
CASSAGALMNTEAFF
>TRBV7-9|TRBJ2-7|-|TRBD1
TGTGCCAGCACCGACAGGGGGAGGCACGAGCAGTACTTC
CASTDRGRHEQYF
>TRBV18|TRBJ1-3|-|-
TGTGCCAGCTCACCAAGGTCGGAACCTAGCTCTGGAAACACCATATATTTT
CASSPRSEPSSGNTIYF
>TRBV7-9|TRBJ2-1|few|-
TGTGCCAGCAGCTTATCTTCTGTGGCCAGTGAGCAGTTCTTC
CASSLSSVASEQFF
>TRBV11-2|TRBJ2-7|-|-
TGTGCCAGCAGCTTAGACCTCGAGCAGTACTTC
CASSLDLEQYF
>TRBV5-1|TRBJ2-7|-|-
TGCGCCAGCAGCTTGCAACAGGGTGCCTACGAGCAGTACTTC
CASSLQQGAYEQYF
>TRBV7-3|TRBJ2-1|-|TRBD2
TGTGCCAGCAGCTTAAAGCGGGGGGGCTCCTACAATGAGCAGTTCTTC
CASSLKRGGSYNEQFF
>TRBV5-4|TRBJ2-3|-|-
TGTGCCAGCAGCTTGGAACAGTTTTCCGATACGCAGTATTTT
CASSLEQFSDTQYF
>TRBV19|TRBJ2-2|-|-
TGTGCCAGTAGTATAGATCGCAGGCGCACCGGGGAGCTGTTTTTT
CASSIDRRRTGELFF
>TRBV5-1|TRBJ2-1|-|-
TGCGCCAGCAGCTTTTCAGGCCTCTACCACAATGAGCAGTTCTTC
CASSFSGLYHNEQFF
>TRBV28|TRBJ2-5|-|TRBD2
TGTGCCAGCAGTTGGGGGACTAGCGGGGGAGAGACCCAGTACTTC
CASSWGTSGGETQYF
>TRBV7-2|TRBJ1-6|many|-
TGTGCCAGCAGCTCCCGCCCGACAGGATTAGGGGGATCACCCCTCCACTTT
CASSSRPTGLGGSPLHF
>TRBV18|TRBJ2-7|-|-
TGTGCCAGCTCACCTAGGTCCGGGGGGCTTACCTACGAGCAGTACTTC
CASSPRSGGLTYEQYF
>TRBV10-3|TRBJ2-5|-|-
TGTGCCATCAGTGAGTCACAGGCCCGTCGGGAGACCCAGTACTTC
CAISESQARRETQYF
>TRBV23-1|TRBJ2-7|once|-
TGCGCCAGCAGTCAGTTAATAAACAGGTTTACCTACGAGCAGTACTTC
CASSQLINRFTYEQYF
>TRBV19|TRBJ2-7|-|-
TGTGCCAGTAGTACCCTCCAGGGTAAGGGTAGTCAGTACTTC
CASSTLQGKGSQYF
>TRBV30|TRBJ2-1|-|TRBD2
TGTGCCTGGAGCCCGGGACTAGCGGGGGGCCGGGGGAATGAGCAGTTCTTC
CAWSPGLAGGRGNEQFF
>TRBV5-1|TRBJ2-2|-|TRBD2
TGCGCCAGCAGCTTGGAGGTAGCGGGAGCAGGGGAGCTGTTTTTT
CASSLEVAGAGELFF
>TRBV7-7|TRBJ2-1|-|TRBD2
TGTGCCAGCAGCGGACGACTAGCGGGAGTTCCTTTACGCTCCTACAATGAGCAGTTCTTC
CASSGRLAGVPLRSYNEQFF
>TRBV27|TRBJ2-3|-|-
TGTGCCAGCAGTCGACAGGGACTTAGCACAGATACGCAGTATTTT
CASSRQGLSTDTQYF
>TRBV18|TRBJ1-1|-|-
TGTGCCAGCTCACCGAGCGCGGGGACGACTGAAGCTTTCTTT
CASSPSAGTTEAFF
>TRBV7-7|TRBJ2-5|-|TRBD1
TGTGCCAGCAGCTTTAGGACAGGGGAAGAGACCCAGTACTTC
CASSFRTGEETQYF
>TRBV20-1|TRBJ2-5|-|TRBD2
TGCAGTGCTAGTATGCTAGCGGGCGGAGAGACCCAGTACTTC
CSASMLAGGETQYF
>TRBV19|TRBJ1-5|-|-
TGTGCCACAACCTCACAGGTAACCCCCAATCAGCCCCAGCATTTT
CATTSQVTPNQPQHF
>TRBV10-3|TRBJ2-3|-|TRBD1
TGTGCCATCAGTAGATCCGGGACAGGGAGAGGCACAGATACGCAGTATTTT
CAISRSGTGRGTDTQYF